This T cell receptor beta chain was sequenced during a study of CD8 T cells in Susac syndrome (dated by TCRdb to the late 2010s). For context, the study as a whole: Repertoire sequencing was used to test whether CD8+ T cell activation and differentiation in Susac syndrome was antigen driven. Clonality of the CD8+ T cell repertoire was compared between 11 to 12 healthy donors, some 14 Susac syndrome patients and approximately 16 multiple sclerosis patients.

Measured from the cysteine to the phenylalanine, the CDR3 is 15 residues long. Only the CDR3 region is kept as DNA, spanning 45 bases read in frame from base 1. Between the V and J ends, shortened by 2 bases and 1 base respectively, the junction contains 11 bases. Regarding this clonotype: This receptor's antigen is unknown. Per-base qualities were not stored, and no clone one base away is much larger.

High-throughput TCR beta sequencing profiled peripheral blood CD8+ and CD4+ T cells from healthy donors, Susac syndrome patients and multiple sclerosis patients. The healthy donors served as controls matched for age and sex. Bulk CD8+ and CD4+ T cells were purified by magnetic negative isolation, whereas CD8+ TEMRA cells were enriched by FACS. Blood was drawn into EDTA tubes, processed within 24 hours, and PBMCs were isolated by density gradient centrifugation. PBMCs intended for TCR sequencing were frozen in liquid nitrogen and were later thawed in a 37 degrees C water bath. The sorted or isolated CD4+, CD8+ and CD8+ TEMRA cells reached a purity of at least 90%. RNA was extracted using the RNeasy kit, and about 0.45 to 1 microgram was reverse transcribed with random hexamers. The immunoSEQ multiplex PCR assay, covering 54 Vbeta and 13 Jbeta segments, was used to amplify TCR beta CDR3 regions. PCR amplification bias was corrected using a synthetic template baseline for primer optimization and computational correction. Processing in the source paper ran as follows. Reads were annotated to V, D and J genes per IMGT and analyzed with immunoSEQ Analyzer, keeping only productive sequences. Clonality was computed as one minus Shannon entropy normalized by log2 of the number of productive unique sequences. For each patient and control, public and private clones were evaluated within the 100 most prevalent clones. Clones were defined as Susac-specific when absent from the healthy and MS cohorts, from approximately 1,100 published viral clones and from other ImmuneACCESS disease sequences. Starting from the raw public reads, TCRdb applied fastp trimming at Q25, assembled clones with MiXCR and retained in-frame beta chains. For every CDR3 protein sequence, its rows merge into one entry that carries the most common genes and DNA. The V and J calls here are based on TCRdb, not the publication. The sample table shows some 26,000 distinct CDR3 sequences, and 94% are seen once. The ten largest clones capture roughly 0.27% of the sample.

The paper's findings and limits, for the study overall: The number of individuals in the TCR sequencing and HLA analysis was recognized as being relatively small.

The specimen was CD8+ T cells from PBMCs. The TCR originated in a human donor in good health. The rearranged segments are TRBV12-3 or TRBV12-4 and TRBJ2-5; TRBD2 could be the D gene, as 5 bases match. The nucleotides read TGTGCCAGCAGTTTAAGGGCGGGCCTCCAAGAGACCCAGTACTTC. This encodes CASSLRAGLQETQYF.